This T cell receptor beta chain was identified in a study of shared clonotypes between healthy human individuals. Several immunoSEQ 96-well plates shared each subset's DNA, each plate a replicate. In the original workflow: ImmunoSEQ supplied junction-only sequences lacking quality scores, so filtering was different. Here immunoSEQ multiplex PCR was the method, and the copy in TCRdb shows in-frame clones only, minus some. D and trimming come from the DNA, and the V and J calls and clone size come from that table. The table shows about 320,000 clones, with about nine tenths occurring only once. V lost 1 base and J lost 2; bases outside the gene matches: 6. This CDR3 contains 16 residues. CDR1 is MDHEN, CDR2 SYDVKM, per germline. Study results and caveats: Clonotype sharing among the donors was expected to vary with sequencing depth.

For this clone: Its antigen is undetermined.

This receptor was taken from a man between 18 and 29 years old in good health. Input material: memory CD8+ T cells sorted from blood. The subset: CD45RO+ cells pooled with CCR7-negative TemRA cells. This chain uses TRBV28 with TRBJ2-5; 8 nucleotides align to TRBD2. This CDR3 reads CASSLSLAGYQETQYF. The CDR3 DNA follows: TGTGCCAGCAGTTTATCCCTAGCGGGCTATCAAGAGACCCAGTACTTC. The full variable domain, with the rest looked up from reference TRBV28 and TRBJ2-5, is DVKVTQSSRYLVKRTGEKVFLECVQDMDHENMFWYRQDPGLGLRLIYFSYDVKMKEKGDIPEGYSVSREKKERFSLILESASTNQTSMYLCASSLSLAGYQETQYFGPGTRLLVL.